This T cell receptor (beta chain) was identified in a study of control samples from healthy donors and cancer patients. Using immunoSEQ multiplex PCR, the repertoire was profiled, and TCRdb retains in-frame clones only, with some absent. The data contain more than 80,000 clones, approximately 93% of them seen just once; the ten biggest clones take up over 8%. The J segment lost 0 bases and the V segment lost 0 bases, leaving 6 bases of the junction unmatched. Germline assignment: CDR1 MGHRA and CDR2 YSYEKL. CDR3 length: 17 residues. This receptor was obtained from a young man in good health. This sequence joins TRBV4-1 and TRBJ1-2, with TRBD1 matching 8 bases. The sample consisted of blood. CDR3 protein: CASSQDLETGANYGYTF. The CDR3 DNA is TGCGCCAGCAGCCAAGATCTTGAGACAGGGGCTAACTATGGCTACACCTTC.